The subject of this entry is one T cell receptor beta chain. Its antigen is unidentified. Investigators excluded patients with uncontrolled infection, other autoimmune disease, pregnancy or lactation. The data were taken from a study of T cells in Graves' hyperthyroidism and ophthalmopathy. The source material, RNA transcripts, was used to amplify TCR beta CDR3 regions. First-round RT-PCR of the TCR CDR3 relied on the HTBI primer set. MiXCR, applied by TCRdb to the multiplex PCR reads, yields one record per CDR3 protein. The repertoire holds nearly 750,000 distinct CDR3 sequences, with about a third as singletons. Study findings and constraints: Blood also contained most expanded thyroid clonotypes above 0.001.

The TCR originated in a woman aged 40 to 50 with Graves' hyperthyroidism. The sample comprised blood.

CDR3 nucleotide sequence: TGCGCCAGCAGCCAAGCCCCAGGGTTCAAAAACACTGAAGCTTTCTTT. It encodes CASSQAPGFKNTEAFF. This chain connects TRBV4-1 to TRBJ1-1, with D tentatively TRBD1 (5 bases). This CDR3 has 16 amino acids. CDR1 is MGHRA and CDR2 is YSYEKL in the germline V gene. V was shortened by 1 base and J by 2 bases, with 14 bases between the two germline ends.